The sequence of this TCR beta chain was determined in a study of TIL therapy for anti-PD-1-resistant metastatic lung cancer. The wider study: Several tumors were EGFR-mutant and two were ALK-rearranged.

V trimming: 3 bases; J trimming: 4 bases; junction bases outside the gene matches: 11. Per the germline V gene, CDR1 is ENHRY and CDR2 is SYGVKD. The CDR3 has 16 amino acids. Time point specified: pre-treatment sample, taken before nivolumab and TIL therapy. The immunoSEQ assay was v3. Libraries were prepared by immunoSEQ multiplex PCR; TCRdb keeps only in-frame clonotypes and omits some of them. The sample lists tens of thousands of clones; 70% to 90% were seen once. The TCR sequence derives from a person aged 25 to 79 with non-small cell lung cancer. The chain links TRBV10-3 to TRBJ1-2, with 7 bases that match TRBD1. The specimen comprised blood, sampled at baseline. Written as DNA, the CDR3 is TGTGCCATCAGTGAAAGGCAAACAGGGGAAGGCTATGGCTACACCTTC. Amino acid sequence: CAISERQTGEGYGYTF.